Below are 26 T cell receptor beta chains sequenced from a single sample in a study of response to subunit inactivated influenza vaccine (dated by TCRdb to 2017 to 2018). Library method: RT-PCR. The sequencing machine was an Illumina HiSeq 2500. Using fastp at Q25 and MiXCR, TCRdb reprocessed the public reads and kept productive beta chains. CDR3 protein duplicates are merged, each entry listing the most common genes and DNA. Across this sample there are fewer than 600,000 distinct CDR3 sequences, with approximately 7.3% seen only once. In total, the top ten clones hold about an eighth of the sample. Here the sequenced sample was PBMCs from blood, taken roughly 24 months after vaccination. These receptors all come from a man between 50 and 69 years old who received an inactivated influenza vaccine. Donor details come from another sample of the same person, matched by shared clones.

The V and J genes are TRBV11-3 and TRBJ2-1; 8 bases fit TRBD1. Germline V gives CDR1 SGHNT, CDR2 YENEEA. V was clipped by 2 bases and J by 8 bases; unmatched bases: 8. The CDR3 is 15 amino acids. The CDR3 region has the DNA TGTGCCAGCAGCTTACGTGGACAGGGTAAACATGAGCAGTTCTTC. Translated: CASSLRGQGKHEQFF. The whole variable domain, filled in from reference TRBV11-3 and TRBJ2-1, reads EAGVVQSPRYKIIEKKQPVAFWCNPISGHNTLYWYLQNLGQGPELLIRYENEEAVDDSQLPKDRFSAERLKGVDSTLKIQPAELGDSAVYLCASSLRGQGKHEQFFGPGTRLTVL.

This clonotype came up many times. The gene calls are TRBV7-2 and TRBJ2-3; TRBD2 is a possible D gene (6 bases). Trimming removed 3 bases at V and 2 bases at J, with 12 bases between. CDR3 length: 15 residues. Germline V lookup: CDR1 SGHTA, CDR2 FQGNSA. CDR3 in amino acids: CASSFGGPPTDTQYF. In DNA form, the CDR3 reads TGTGCCAGCAGCTTCGGAGGGCCCCCCACAGATACGCAGTATTTT.

In its sample, this clonotype was seen many times. This chain links TRBV29-1 with TRBJ2-7; D could derive from TRBD1 or TRBD2 (5 bases each). The V end lost 5 bases, the J end lost 2 bases, and 10 bases lay between the germline ends. The germline gives CDR1 SQVTM, CDR2 ANQGSEA. The CDR3 has 12 residues. The DNA for the CDR3 is TGCAGCGTTCTTCAGGGAGCCTACGAGCAGTACTTC. Residues: CSVLQGAYEQYF.

This clonotype was counted only a few times. This chain uses TRBV20-1 with TRBJ1-5; 10 bases line up with TRBD1. Per germline, CDR1 DFQATT and CDR2 SNEGSKA (reference sequence). The CDR3 contains 14 residues. V was clipped by 6 bases and J by 6 bases; unmatched bases: 8. Written as DNA, the CDR3 is TGCAGTGCGAGACAGGGGGCGAGTGTTCAGCCCCAGCATTTT. This translates into CSARQGASVQPQHF.

In this sample, this clonotype turned up many times. V is TRBV27 and J is TRBJ1-6; 8 bases are shared with TRBD1. The V gene end was trimmed by 5 bases and the J gene end by 9 bases; junction bases not matched to a gene: 12. The germline V gene has CDR1 MNHEY and CDR2 SMNVEV (reference sequence). The CDR3 loop spans 16 amino acids. For the CDR3, the DNA is TGTGCCAGCAGTGTAACAGGGGGAGGGGTAGGTTCACCCCTCCACTTT. Translated: CASSVTGGGVGSPLHF.

A remark on this clonotype: This clone may be a read error of a much larger clone one base away. The V gene is TRBV7-2, the J gene TRBJ1-1; 8 positions match TRBD1. The CDR3 is made up of 17 amino acids. From germline, CDR1 is SGHTA and CDR2 FQGNSA. CDR3 loop: CASSLWVDRGPNSEAFF. CDR3 bases: TGTGCCAGCAGCTTATGGGTAGACAGGGGCCCGAACTCTGAAGCTTTCTTT. Full variable domain (rest looked up from reference TRBV7-2 and TRBJ1-1): GAGVSQSPSNKVTEKGKDVELRCDPISGHTALYWYRQSLGQGLEFLIYFQGNSAPDKSGLPSDRFSAERTGGSVSTLTIQRTQQEDSAVYLCASSLWVDRGPNSEAFFGQGTRLTVV.

The chain joins TRBV20-1 to TRBJ1-2; D might be TRBD1 (6 bases). Between the trimmed V and J ends, which lost 2 bases and 2 bases, there was a span of 15 bases. Looked up from germline, CDR1 is DFQATT and CDR2 is SNEGSKA (reference sequence). This CDR3 has 15 amino acids. CDR3 region: CSARSAQQGNYGYTF. CDR3 nucleotides: TGCAGTGCTAGATCTGCCCAACAGGGCAACTATGGCTACACCTTC.

In its sample, this clonotype was seen a few times. The chain has TRBV28 and TRBJ1-2; unclear D gene. CDR1 MDHEN and CDR2 SYDVKM come from the germline V gene. This CDR3 comprises 14 residues. V lost 6 bases, J lost 2 bases, and 13 bases lay in between. The CDR3 sequence is CASRATSENYGYTF. For the CDR3, the DNA is TGTGCCAGCAGGGCAACGTCGGAAAACTATGGCTACACCTTC.

Ten or more counts support this clonotype. The chain carries TRBV29-1 and TRBJ2-6; no definite D call. This CDR3 contains 12 residues. Germline V gene lookup returns CDR1 SQVTM and CDR2 ANQGSEA. V lost 6 bases and J lost 0, with 3 bases in between. CDR3 sequence reads: CSVASGANVLTF. The CDR3 DNA reads as TGCAGCGTCGCCTCTGGGGCCAACGTCCTGACTTTC. The whole variable domain, remainder taken from reference TRBV29-1 and TRBJ2-6, is SAVISQKPSRDICQRGTSLTIQCQVDSQVTMMFWYRQQPGQSLTLIATANQGSEATYESGFVIDKFPISRPNLTFSTLTVSNMSPEDSSIYLCSVASGANVLTFGAGSRLTVL.

The gene calls are TRBV12-3 or TRBV12-4 and TRBJ2-1, with TRBD1 matching over 7 bases. V shed 10 bases and J 10 bases; nucleotides not matched to a gene: 7. The CDR3 runs 11 residues. CDR3 residues: CATLGGTEQFF. The CDR3 DNA sequence: TGTGCCACCCTAGGGGGCACAGAGCAGTTCTTC.

This clonotype was observed at least ten times. The chain joins TRBV9 to TRBJ1-1; a weak D match, TRBD1 (6 bases). Germline V gives CDR1 SGDLS, CDR2 YYNGEE. The CDR3 loop spans 16 amino acids. Between the trimmed V and J ends, which lost 0 bases and 0 bases, there was a span of 12 bases. CDR3 sequence (DNA): TGTGCCAGCAGCGTAGCTACGAGGACAGTGAACACTGAAGCTTTCTTT. Its translation: CASSVATRTVNTEAFF.

This clonotype was seen more than once but under ten times. The chain links TRBV7-8 to TRBJ2-7; D call uncertain. The CDR3 has 15 residues. The germline V and J ends were trimmed by 2 bases and 2 bases, with 13 bases remaining between them. CDR1 is SGHVS, CDR2 FQNEAQ, per germline. The CDR3 region has the DNA TGTGCCAGCAGCTTAAATTCGGGCCGTCCCTACGAGCAGTACTTC. This translates into CASSLNSGRPYEQYF.

This chain joins TRBV28 and TRBJ2-5; no reliable D call. This CDR3 region has 15 residues. V gave up 3 bases and J gave up 5 bases, with 16 bases separating them. From germline, CDR1 is MDHEN and CDR2 SYDVKM. As DNA, the CDR3 is TGTGCCAGCAGTTTTTATAACCTTCGGTGGGAGACCCAGTACTTC. It specifies CASSFYNLRWETQYF.

Only a few counts were recorded for this clonotype. The chain uses TRBV5-1 and TRBJ2-5, with D hard to call. Trimming shortened V by 0 bases and J by 5 bases, and 11 bases separated the two germline ends. The germline gives CDR1 SGHRS, CDR2 YFSETQ. The CDR3 spans 14 residues. CDR3 sequence reads: CASSLGTDGETQYF. The CDR3 bases are TGCGCCAGCAGCTTGGGGACCGACGGGGAGACCCAGTACTTC.

This clonotype was counted at least ten times. The chain uses TRBV12-3 or TRBV12-4 and TRBJ2-3; D uncertain. The V end lost 7 bases, the J end lost 0 bases, and 17 bases lay between the germline ends. The CDR3 is 16 residues long. The CDR3 DNA reads TGTGCCAGCACACCCCGGCGGTTCTCTAGCACAGATACGCAGTATTTT. Amino acid sequence: CASTPRRFSSTDTQYF.

The chain links TRBV20-1 to TRBJ1-2; a possible D gene is TRBD1 (5 bases). The V end lost 5 bases, the J end lost 4 bases, and 17 bases lay between the germline ends. Germline lookup yields CDR1 DFQATT and CDR2 SNEGSKA (reference sequence). The CDR3 loop spans 14 amino acids. The CDR3 is CSASMGGTVYGYTF. The CDR3 nucleotides read TGCAGTGCTTCCATGGGGGGTACAGTCTATGGCTACACCTTC.

This clonotype was picked up many times. The chain employs TRBV7-9 and TRBJ2-3, with a possible D match to TRBD2 (5 bases). Germline CDR1 reads SEHNR; CDR2 reads FQNEAQ (reference sequence). The V gene lost 5 bases and the J gene lost 1 base, with 13 bases spanning the gap. The CDR3 loop spans 15 amino acids. The CDR3 nucleotides read TGTGCCAGCAGCCTGGATAGCGTACGCACAGATACGCAGTATTTT. It is translated as CASSLDSVRTDTQYF. Full variable domain (outside the CDR3, taken from reference TRBV7-9 and TRBJ2-3): DTGVSQNPRHKITKRGQNVTFRCDPISEHNRLYWYRQTLGQGPEFLTYFQNEAQLEKSRLLSDRFSAERPKGSFSTLEIQRTEQGDSAMYLCASSLDSVRTDTQYFGPGTRLTVL.

The sample holds many counts of this clonotype. The chain has TRBV14 and TRBJ2-1; D gene uncertain. V shed 4 bases and J shed 1 base, with 14 bases lying between them. The germline gives CDR1 SGHDN, CDR2 FVKESK. The CDR3 sequence is 16 residues long. CDR3 DNA sequence: TGTGCCAGCAGCCGGCCAGGCGGATGGTCCTACAATGAGCAGTTCTTC. Translation gives CASSRPGGWSYNEQFF.

The chain recombines TRBV20-1 with TRBJ1-5; 7 bases are a match to TRBD1. V lost 3 bases and J lost 5; bases outside the gene matches: 7. The CDR3 extends over 14 amino acids. Germline V gene lookup returns CDR1 DFQATT and CDR2 SNEGSKA (reference sequence). In DNA, the CDR3 is TGCAGTGCTAGGGGGACAGTTTCGTATCAGCCCCAGCATTTT. It translates to CSARGTVSYQPQHF.

This clonotype was seen only a few times. The rearrangement uses TRBV12-3 or TRBV12-4 and TRBJ1-2; no definite D call. This CDR3 is 13 amino acids long. Trimming left V 5 bases short and J 5 bases short, with 12 bases between. The CDR3 here is CASSPPVAYGYTF. The CDR3 DNA follows: TGTGCCAGCAGTCCCCCAGTTGCATATGGCTACACCTTC.

This clonotype was detected many times. The chain is built from TRBV9 and TRBJ1-2; D perhaps matches TRBD1 (5 bases). CDR3 length equals 12 residues. Per germline, CDR1 SGDLS and CDR2 YYNGEE. V dropped 3 bases and J dropped 4 bases, with 7 bases sitting between them. The CDR3 bases are TGTGCCAGCAGCGCCGGGGGCTATGGCTACACCTTC. Translated: CASSAGGYGYTF. Drawing the rest from reference TRBV9 and TRBJ1-2, the complete variable domain is DSGVTQTPKHLITATGQRVTLRCSPRSGDLSVYWYQQSLDQGLQFLIQYYNGEERAKGNILERFSAQQFPDLHSELNLSSLELGDSALYFCASSAGGYGYTFGSGTRLTVV.

This chain links TRBV5-5 with TRBJ2-5; unclear D gene. The CDR3 has 12 residues. Germline V CDR1 and CDR2: SGHKS, YYEKEE (reference sequence). With 4 bases removed from V and 0 bases from J, the gap between germline ends came to 4 bases. CDR3 amino acids: CASSMYQETQYF. The CDR3 DNA is TGTGCCAGCAGCATGTACCAAGAGACCCAGTACTTC.

This clonotype was picked up a small number of times. CDR3 sequence reads: CAWSAPRTGIYEQYF. CDR3 bases: TGTGCCTGGAGCGCCCCACGGACAGGGATATACGAGCAGTACTTC. The rearrangement joins TRBV30 to TRBJ2-7, with 8 bases aligning to TRBD1. V gave up 3 bases and J gave up 4 bases; unmatched junction bases: 11. Germline loops: CDR1 GTSNPN, CDR2 SVGIG (reference sequence). The CDR3 has 15 amino acids.

There are many counts of this clonotype. This rearrangement joins TRBV29-1 to TRBJ1-3; 9 bases align to TRBD1. The CDR3 extends over 15 amino acids. V shed 1 base and J 5 bases; nucleotides not matched to a gene: 6. Germline CDR1 is SQVTM and CDR2 is ANQGSEA. The CDR3 protein is CSVEGLGTGRNTIYF. CDR3 bases: TGCAGCGTTGAAGGCCTCGGGACAGGGAGAAACACCATATATTTT.

In this sample, this clonotype turned up a few times. The gene calls are TRBV9 and TRBJ2-2; TRBD2 matches 14 bases. V was pared by 3 bases and J by 4 bases, with 2 bases of the junction left unmatched. The CDR3 runs 16 residues. Germline V gene data show CDR1 as SGDLS and CDR2 as YYNGEE. CDR3 DNA: TGTGCCAGCAGCGGACTAGCGGGGGGGCCCACCGGGGAGCTGTTTTTT. It is translated as CASSGLAGGPTGELFF.

The chain combines TRBV28 with TRBJ1-2; D unclear. V dropped 5 bases and J dropped 2 bases, with 12 bases sitting between them. The germline gives CDR1 MDHEN, CDR2 SYDVKM. The CDR3 loop spans 14 amino acids. The CDR3 is CASSTNTRNYGYTF. The CDR3 DNA follows: TGTGCCAGCAGTACCAATACGCGGAACTATGGCTACACCTTC.